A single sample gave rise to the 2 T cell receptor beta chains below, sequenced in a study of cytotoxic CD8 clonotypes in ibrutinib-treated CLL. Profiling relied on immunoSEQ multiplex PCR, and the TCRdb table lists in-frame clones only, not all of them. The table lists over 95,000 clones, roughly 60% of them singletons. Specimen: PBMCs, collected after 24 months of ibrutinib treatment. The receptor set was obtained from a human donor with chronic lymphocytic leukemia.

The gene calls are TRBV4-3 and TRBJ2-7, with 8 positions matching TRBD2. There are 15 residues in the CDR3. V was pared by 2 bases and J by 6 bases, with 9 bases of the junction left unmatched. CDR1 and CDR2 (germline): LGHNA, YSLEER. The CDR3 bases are TGCGCCAGCAGCCAAACCAGACTAGCGTCAGGCGAGCAGTACTTC. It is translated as CASSQTRLASGEQYF.

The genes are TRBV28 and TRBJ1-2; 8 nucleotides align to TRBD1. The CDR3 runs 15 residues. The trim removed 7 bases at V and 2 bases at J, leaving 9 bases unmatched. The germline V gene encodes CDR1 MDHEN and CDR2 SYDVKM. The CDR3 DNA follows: TGTGCCAGCACCACGACAGGGGAACGAAACTATGGCTACACCTTC. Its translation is CASTTTGERNYGYTF.